Listed below are T cell receptor beta chains from one sample, sequenced in a study of T-cell memory formation after mild COVID-19. One entry per CDR3 protein, called by TCRdb with MiXCR from the 5' RACE reads. The data hold a few hundred thousand distinct CDR3 sequences, with about 20% observed a single time. Sequenced material: PBMCs or a T cell subset sorted from them (not recorded which). Receptor source: an adult woman who had mild COVID-19 (a few samples of this study predate the infection). Cell type and time point are not known. Both conserved end residues are trimmed from each CDR3. Some rows have no size entry. The others give once, few or many, or a class for an expanded clone.

TRBV11-3 | few | ASSFLPGLAISTDTQY
TRBV30 | few | AWSATGDQPQH
TRBV6-2/TRBV6-3 | NA | ASSPLRLSNQPQH
TRBV7-9 | NA | ASSTPVADRGLSEAF
TRBV7-9 | NA | ASSSVAGGPYEQY
TRBV12-3/TRBV12-4 | NA | ASSLPGTAYGYT
TRBV5-5 | NA | ASSNRGNAKNEKLF
TRBV11-2 | NA | ASSRVLAGEDGGPSYNEQF
TRBV6-5 | NA | ASSYGGAGGYTDTQY
TRBV3-1 | NA | ATSGRLNTEAF
TRBV7-9 | NA | ASSPSHLNTKAF
TRBV3-1 | few | ASSPSSYQETQY
TRBV7-9 | few | ASSPWEGRQETQY
TRBV24-1 | few | ATSGGHHYEQY
TRBV6-4 | few | ASSVSGSDTGELF
TRBV7-8 | NA | ASSLENGGETQY
TRBV7-9 | few | ASSLGQGIEQF
TRBV7-7 | few | ASSKLGPGEQF
TRBV29-1 | NA | SVELQGLDYEQY
TRBV18 | NA | ASSPPNVVDEQF
TRBV19 | once | ASSIVQGRTGELF
TRBV7-9 | NA | ASSSTGNSYNEQF
TRBV7-3 | many | ASSHTGQPPL
TRBV7-9 | NA | ASSLSYSGNTIY
TRBV20-1 | NA | SARETGGTDTQY
TRBV9 | few | ASSDRTSGKETQY
TRBV5-4 | NA | ASSLPTGYEQY
TRBV25-1 | few | ASSATLDRGLYNEQF
TRBV9 | NA | ASTSGLQGGYT
TRBV6-4 | NA | ASSNGTREF
TRBV4-3 | few | ASSQDRLYEQY
TRBV12-3/TRBV12-4 | NA | ASSKVWGTKNIQY
TRBV19 | few | ASSMSLAGGLVNEQF
TRBV28 | NA | ATGGTEGETQY
TRBV6-2/TRBV6-3 | NA | ASSHGTVSTDTQY
TRBV5-1 | few | ASSLEGGVHQPQH
TRBV19 | NA | ASSMVIGFAGPITDTQY
TRBV12-3/TRBV12-4 | NA | ASILGQGVTGELF
TRBV19 | few | ASSIAGINGYT
TRBV5-1 | few | ASSFTTGLDYGYT
TRBV5-1 | NA | ASSWQGFPDTQY
TRBV10-3 | few | ATRTDQGTEAF
TRBV12-3/TRBV12-4 | NA | ASSLDRRGETQY
TRBV20-1 | NA | SGGGQGTLYGYT
TRBV7-8 | NA | ATLPSRMGTEAF
TRBV5-1 | NA | ASSLVSSGIRGAPSGANVLT
TRBV2 | few | ASIRTGQQDTQY
TRBV6-5 | NA | ASSYSPPENYGYT
TRBV18 | NA | ASSEPGQNTGELF